The 3 T cell receptor beta chains in this list originate from one sample, sequenced in a study of T cells in Graves' hyperthyroidism and ophthalmopathy. Researchers took RNA transcripts and amplified the TCR beta CDR3 regions from them. Researchers ran a first-round RT-PCR on the TCR CDR3 using the HTBI primer set. TCRdb fed the multiplex PCR reads into MiXCR, producing one record per CDR3 protein. The sample gives 300,000 to 450,000 distinct CDR3 sequences, around a sixth of which show up once; around a quarter is in the top ten. Specimen: blood. These receptors were obtained from a woman between 18 and 30 years old with Graves' hyperthyroidism that later progressed to Graves' ophthalmopathy.

This clonotype was picked up many times. The rearrangement joins TRBV20-1 to TRBJ2-1, with TRBD2 matching 11 bases. The CDR3 runs 15 residues. Germline assignment: CDR1 DFQATT and CDR2 SNEGSKA (reference sequence). V lost 3 bases to trimming and J lost 8 bases; unmatched junction nucleotides: 9. CDR3 region: CSASPTSGIVYEQFF. Written as DNA, the CDR3 is TGCAGTGCTAGCCCGACTAGCGGGATAGTCTATGAGCAGTTCTTC.

At least ten counts were recorded for this clonotype. V gene TRBV12-3 or TRBV12-4 combines with J gene TRBJ1-3; tentatively, D is TRBD1 (6 bases). The CDR3 length is 15 residues. Trimming took off 3 bases at V and 3 bases at J, with 12 bases between the two ends. The CDR3 DNA sequence: TGTGCCAGCAGTTTGGAACAGGGAGGTGGAAACACCATATATTTT. This codes for CASSLEQGGGNTIYF.

This clonotype was counted ten times or more. CDR3 sequence reads: CASSFTGGARYTEAFF. As DNA, the CDR3 is TGTGCCAGCAGCTTTACAGGGGGCGCGAGGTACACTGAAGCTTTCTTT. The chain is built from TRBV14 and TRBJ1-1; 9 positions agree with TRBD1. V shed 5 bases and J 3 bases; nucleotides not matched to a gene: 10. The V gene's germline CDR1 is SGHDN and CDR2 FVKESK. The CDR3 is 16 amino acids.